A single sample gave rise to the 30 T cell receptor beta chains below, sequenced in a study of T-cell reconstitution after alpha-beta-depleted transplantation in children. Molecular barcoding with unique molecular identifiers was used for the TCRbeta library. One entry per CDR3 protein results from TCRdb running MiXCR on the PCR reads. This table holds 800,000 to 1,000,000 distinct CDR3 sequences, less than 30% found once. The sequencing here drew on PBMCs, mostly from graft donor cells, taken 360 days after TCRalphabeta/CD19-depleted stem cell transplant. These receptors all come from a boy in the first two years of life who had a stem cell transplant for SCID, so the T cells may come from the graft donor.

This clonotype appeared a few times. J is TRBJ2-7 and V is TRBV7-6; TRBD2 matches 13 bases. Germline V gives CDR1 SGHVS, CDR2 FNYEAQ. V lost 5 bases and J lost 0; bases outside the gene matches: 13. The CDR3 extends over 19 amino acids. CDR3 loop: CASSTRPGLAGDTSYEQYF. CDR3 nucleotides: TGTGCCAGCAGCACCCGCCCAGGACTAGCGGGGGATACCTCCTACGAGCAGTACTTC.

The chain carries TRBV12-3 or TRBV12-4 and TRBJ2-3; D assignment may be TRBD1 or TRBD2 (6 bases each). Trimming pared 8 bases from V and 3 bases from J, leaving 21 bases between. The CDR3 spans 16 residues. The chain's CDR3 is CASFPWGAIGTDTQYF. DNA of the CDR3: TGTGCCAGCTTTCCCTGGGGGGCAATTGGGACAGATACGCAGTATTTT.

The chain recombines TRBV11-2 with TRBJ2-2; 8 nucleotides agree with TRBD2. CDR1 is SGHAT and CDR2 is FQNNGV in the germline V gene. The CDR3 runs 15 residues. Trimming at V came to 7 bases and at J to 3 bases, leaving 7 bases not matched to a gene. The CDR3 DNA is TGTGCCAGCACTCCCGGGGGGGCGTACACCGGGGAGCTGTTTTTT. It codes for CASTPGGAYTGELFF.

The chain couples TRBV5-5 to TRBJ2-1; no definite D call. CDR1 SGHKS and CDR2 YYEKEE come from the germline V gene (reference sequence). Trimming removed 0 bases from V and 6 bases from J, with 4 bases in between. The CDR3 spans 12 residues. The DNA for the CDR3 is TGTGCCAGCAGCTTGGAACCCAATGAGCAGTTCTTC. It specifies CASSLEPNEQFF. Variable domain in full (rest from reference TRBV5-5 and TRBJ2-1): DAGVTQSPTHLIKTRGQQVTLRCSPISGHKSVSWYQQVLGQGPQFIFQYYEKEERGRGNFPDRFSARQFPNYSSELNVNALLLGDSALYLCASSLEPNEQFFGPGTRLTVL.

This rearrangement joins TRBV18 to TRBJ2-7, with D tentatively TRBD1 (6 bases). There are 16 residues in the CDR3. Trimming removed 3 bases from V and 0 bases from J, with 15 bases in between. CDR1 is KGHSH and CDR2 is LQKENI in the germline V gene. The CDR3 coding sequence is TGTGCCAGCTCACCCTTCCGGGACACGCTCTCCTACGAGCAGTACTTC. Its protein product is CASSPFRDTLSYEQYF. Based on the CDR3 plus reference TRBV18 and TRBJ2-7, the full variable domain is NAGVMQNPRHLVRRRGQEARLRCSPMKGHSHVYWYRQLPEEGLKFMVYLQKENIIDESGMPKERFSAEFPKEGPSILRIQQVVRGDSAAYFCASSPFRDTLSYEQYFGPGTRLTVT.

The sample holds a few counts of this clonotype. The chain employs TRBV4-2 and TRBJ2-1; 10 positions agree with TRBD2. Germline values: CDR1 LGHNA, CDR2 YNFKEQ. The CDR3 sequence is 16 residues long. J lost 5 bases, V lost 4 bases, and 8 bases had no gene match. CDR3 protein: CASSRNLAGADNEQFF. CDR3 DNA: TGTGCCAGCAGCCGGAATCTAGCGGGGGCCGACAATGAGCAGTTCTTC.

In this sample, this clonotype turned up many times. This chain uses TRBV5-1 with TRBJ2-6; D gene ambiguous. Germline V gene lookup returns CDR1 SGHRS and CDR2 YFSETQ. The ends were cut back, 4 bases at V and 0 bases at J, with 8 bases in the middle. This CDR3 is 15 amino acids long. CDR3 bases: TGCGCCAGCAGCCTTATGAGCTCTGGGGCCAACGTCCTGACTTTC. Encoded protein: CASSLMSSGANVLTF.

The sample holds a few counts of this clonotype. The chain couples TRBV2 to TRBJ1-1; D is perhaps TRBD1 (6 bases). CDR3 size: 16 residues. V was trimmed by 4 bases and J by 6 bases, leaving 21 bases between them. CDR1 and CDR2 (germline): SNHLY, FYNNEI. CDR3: CASSVPTVGRGSEAFF. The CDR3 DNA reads TGTGCCAGCAGTGTCCCCACCGTGGGGAGGGGGTCTGAAGCTTTCTTT.

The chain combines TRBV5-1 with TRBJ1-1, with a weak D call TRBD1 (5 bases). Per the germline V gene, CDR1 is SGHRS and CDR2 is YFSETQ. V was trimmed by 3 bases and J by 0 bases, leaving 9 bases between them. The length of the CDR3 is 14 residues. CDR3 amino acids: CASSSGPLNTEAFF. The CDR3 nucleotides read TGCGCCAGCAGCTCGGGACCACTGAACACTGAAGCTTTCTTT. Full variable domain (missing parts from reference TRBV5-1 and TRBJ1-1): KAGVTQTPRYLIKTRGQQVTLSCSPISGHRSVSWYQQTPGQGLQFLFEYFSETQRNKGNFPGRFSGRQFSNSRSEMNVSTLELGDSALYLCASSSGPLNTEAFFGQGTRLTVV.

The CDR3 loop reads CASSGGRGTYEQYF. The CDR3 DNA sequence: TGTGCCAGCAGTGGAGGCAGGGGAACCTACGAGCAGTACTTC. The chain couples TRBV2 to TRBJ2-7, with a possible D match to TRBD1 (6 bases). CDR3 length: 14 residues. The V gene lost 4 bases and the J gene lost 2 bases, with 12 bases spanning the gap. In germline, CDR1 is SNHLY, CDR2 FYNNEI.

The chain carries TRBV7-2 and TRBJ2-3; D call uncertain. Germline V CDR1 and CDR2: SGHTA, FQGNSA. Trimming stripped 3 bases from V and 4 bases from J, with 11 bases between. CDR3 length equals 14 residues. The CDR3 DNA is TGTGCCAGCAGCTTTAGGCAGAAATCAGATACGCAGTATTTT. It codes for CASSFRQKSDTQYF.

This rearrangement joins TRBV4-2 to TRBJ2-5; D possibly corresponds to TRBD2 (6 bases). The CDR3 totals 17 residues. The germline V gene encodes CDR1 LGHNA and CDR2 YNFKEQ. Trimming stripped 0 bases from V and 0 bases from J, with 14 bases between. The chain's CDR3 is CASSQDGAGGYQETQYF. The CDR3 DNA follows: TGTGCCAGCAGCCAAGATGGTGCCGGGGGTTACCAAGAGACCCAGTACTTC.

The CDR3 sequence: CASSFSQRGGNEQFF. The DNA of the CDR3 is TGTGCCAGCAGCTTTTCCCAGCGGGGGGGTAATGAGCAGTTCTTC. The rearrangement links TRBV5-6 to TRBJ2-1; 10 bases agree with TRBD2. The length of the CDR3 is 15 residues. Germline assignment: CDR1 SGHDT and CDR2 YYEEEE. Trimming cost V 2 bases and J 7 bases; bases outside gene matches: 6.

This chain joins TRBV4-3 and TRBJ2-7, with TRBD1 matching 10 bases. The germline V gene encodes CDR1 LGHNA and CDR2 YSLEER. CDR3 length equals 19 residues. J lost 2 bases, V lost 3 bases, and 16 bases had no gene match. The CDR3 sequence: CASSHQSRDRGGPTYEQYF. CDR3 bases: TGCGCCAGCAGCCATCAGTCCCGGGACAGGGGAGGCCCTACCTACGAGCAGTACTTC.

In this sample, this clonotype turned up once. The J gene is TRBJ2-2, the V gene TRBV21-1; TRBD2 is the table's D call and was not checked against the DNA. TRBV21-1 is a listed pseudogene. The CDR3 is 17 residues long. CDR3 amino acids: CASALESRVKNTGELFF. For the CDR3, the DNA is TGTGCCAGCGCCCTCGAGTCCAGGGTAAAAAACACCGGGGAGCTGTTTTTT.

The CDR3 spells CASSLVIGIPSTDTQYF. CDR3 bases: TGCGCCAGCAGCCTAGTCATAGGGATTCCCAGCACAGATACGCAGTATTTT. The chain has TRBV5-1 and TRBJ2-3; D unresolved. Germline lookup yields CDR1 SGHRS and CDR2 YFSETQ. The CDR3 is made up of 17 amino acids. V was cut by 4 bases and J by 0 bases, with 18 bases left in between.

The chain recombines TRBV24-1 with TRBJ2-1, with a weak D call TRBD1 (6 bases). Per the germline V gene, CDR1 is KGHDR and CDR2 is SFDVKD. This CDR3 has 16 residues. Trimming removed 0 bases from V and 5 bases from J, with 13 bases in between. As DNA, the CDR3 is TGTGCCACCAGTGATTTGAACAGGGTAGGCGACAATGAGCAGTTCTTC. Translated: CATSDLNRVGDNEQFF.

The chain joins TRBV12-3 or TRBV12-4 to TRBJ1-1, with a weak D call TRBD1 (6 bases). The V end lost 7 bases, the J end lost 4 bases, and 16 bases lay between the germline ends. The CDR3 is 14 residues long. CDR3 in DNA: TGTGCCAGCACCCGCTTTCAGGGGAGCACTGAAGCTTTCTTT. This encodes CASTRFQGSTEAFF.

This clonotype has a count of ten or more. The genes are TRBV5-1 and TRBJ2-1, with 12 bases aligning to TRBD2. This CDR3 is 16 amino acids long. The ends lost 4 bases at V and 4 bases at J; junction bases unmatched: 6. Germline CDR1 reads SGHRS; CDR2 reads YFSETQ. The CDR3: CASSLSGTSGYNEQFF. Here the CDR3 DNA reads TGCGCCAGCAGCCTCTCCGGGACTAGCGGGTACAATGAGCAGTTCTTC.

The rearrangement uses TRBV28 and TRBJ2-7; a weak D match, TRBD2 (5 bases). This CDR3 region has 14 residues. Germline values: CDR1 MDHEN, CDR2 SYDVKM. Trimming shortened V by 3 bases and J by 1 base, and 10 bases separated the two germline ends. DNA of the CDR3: TGTGCCAGCAGTTTTGAGGGAAATTCCTACGAGCAGTACTTC. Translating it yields CASSFEGNSYEQYF.

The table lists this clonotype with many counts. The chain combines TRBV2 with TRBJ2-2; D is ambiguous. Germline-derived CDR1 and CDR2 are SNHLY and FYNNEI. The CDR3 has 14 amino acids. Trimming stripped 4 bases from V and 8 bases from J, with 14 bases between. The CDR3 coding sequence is TGTGCCAGCAGTGCCTCCTGGACGGCGGGGGAGCTGTTTTTT. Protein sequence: CASSASWTAGELFF.

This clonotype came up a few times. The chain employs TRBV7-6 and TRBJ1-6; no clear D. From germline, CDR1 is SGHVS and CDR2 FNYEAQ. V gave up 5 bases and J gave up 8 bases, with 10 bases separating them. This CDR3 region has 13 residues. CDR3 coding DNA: TGTGCCAGCAGCCCAGTCCGGGATTCACCCCTCCACTTT. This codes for CASSPVRDSPLHF.

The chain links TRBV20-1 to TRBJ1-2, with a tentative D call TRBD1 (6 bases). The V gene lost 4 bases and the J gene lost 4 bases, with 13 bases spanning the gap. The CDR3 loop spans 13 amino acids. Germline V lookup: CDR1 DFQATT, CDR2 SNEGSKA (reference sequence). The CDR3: CSATETGRYGYTF. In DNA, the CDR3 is TGCAGTGCTACCGAGACAGGTCGCTATGGCTACACCTTC.

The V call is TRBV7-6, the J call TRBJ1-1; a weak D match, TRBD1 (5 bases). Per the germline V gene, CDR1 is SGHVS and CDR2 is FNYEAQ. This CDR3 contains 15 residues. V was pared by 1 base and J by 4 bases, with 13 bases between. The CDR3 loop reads CASSLDLGRSTEAFF. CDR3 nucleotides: TGTGCCAGCAGCTTAGATCTGGGGCGGAGCACTGAAGCTTTCTTT.

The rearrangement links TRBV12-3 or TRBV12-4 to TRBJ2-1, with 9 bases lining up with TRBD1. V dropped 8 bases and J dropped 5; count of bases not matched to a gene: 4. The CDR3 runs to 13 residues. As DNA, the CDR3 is TGTGCCAGCCGGGACAGGGAACACAATGAGCAGTTCTTC. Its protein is CASRDREHNEQFF.

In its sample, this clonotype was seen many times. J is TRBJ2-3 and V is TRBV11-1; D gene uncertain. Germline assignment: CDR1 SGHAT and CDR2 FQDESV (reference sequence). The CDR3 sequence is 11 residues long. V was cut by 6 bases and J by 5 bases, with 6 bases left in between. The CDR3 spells CASRGQDTQYF. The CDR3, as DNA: TGTGCCAGCAGGGGCCAAGATACGCAGTATTTT.

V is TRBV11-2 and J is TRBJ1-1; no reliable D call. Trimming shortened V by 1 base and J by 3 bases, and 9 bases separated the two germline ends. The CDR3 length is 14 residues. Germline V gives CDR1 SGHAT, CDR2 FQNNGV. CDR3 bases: TGTGCCAGCAGCTTAGCGGGGAGCCACACTGAAGCTTTCTTT. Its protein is CASSLAGSHTEAFF.

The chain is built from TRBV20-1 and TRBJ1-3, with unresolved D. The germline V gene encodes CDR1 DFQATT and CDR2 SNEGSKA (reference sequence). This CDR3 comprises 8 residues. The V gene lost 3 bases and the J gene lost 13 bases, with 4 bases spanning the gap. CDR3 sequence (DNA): TGCAGTGCTAGCGGTATATATTTT. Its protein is CSASGIYF.

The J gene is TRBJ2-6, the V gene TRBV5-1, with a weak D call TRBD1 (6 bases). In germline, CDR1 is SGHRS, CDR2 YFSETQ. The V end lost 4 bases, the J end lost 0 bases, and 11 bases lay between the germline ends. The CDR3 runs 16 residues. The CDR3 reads CASSRTVSSGANVLTF. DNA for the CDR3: TGCGCCAGCAGCAGGACAGTAAGCTCTGGGGCCAACGTCCTGACTTTC.

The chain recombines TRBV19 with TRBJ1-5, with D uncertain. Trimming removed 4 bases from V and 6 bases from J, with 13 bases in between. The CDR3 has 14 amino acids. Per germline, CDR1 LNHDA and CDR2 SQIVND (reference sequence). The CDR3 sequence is CASSTARLVQPQHF. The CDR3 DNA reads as TGTGCCAGTAGTACCGCCAGGTTGGTTCAGCCCCAGCATTTT.